This T cell receptor beta chain was found in a study of blood T cell repertoires in COVID-19. Using immunoSEQ multiplex PCR, the repertoire was profiled, and TCRdb retains in-frame clones only, with some absent. There are approximately 350,000 clones in the sample; 75% to 90% occur only once, and roughly 5.1% lies in the top ten. This clone was recorded once. Source material: PBMCs or T cells enriched from blood (not recorded which). This sequence originates from a woman in her 50s who had recovered from COVID-19.

CDR3: CASSWDRLYEQYF. The DNA for the CDR3 is TGTGCCAGCAGCTGGGACAGGCTCTACGAGCAGTACTTC. The genes are TRBV7-9 and TRBJ2-7; 8 bases match TRBD1. The V segment lost 4 bases and the J segment 3 bases; nucleotides outside the gene matches: 2. In germline, CDR1 is SEHNR, CDR2 FQNEAQ (reference sequence). The CDR3 is made up of 13 amino acids. Looking up the rest from reference TRBV7-9 and TRBJ2-7 gives the full variable domain: DTGVSQNPRHKITKRGQNVTFRCDPISEHNRLYWYRQTLGQGPEFLTYFQNEAQLEKSRLLSDRFSAERPKGSFSTLEIQRTEQGDSAMYLCASSWDRLYEQYFGPGTRLTVT.